This record looks at one T cell receptor (beta chain) sequence and its context. This CDR3 contains 15 residues. V shed 4 bases and J shed 3 bases, with 15 bases lying between them. Germline loops: CDR1 SEHNR, CDR2 FQNEAQ (reference sequence). Next came a second PCR, run for about 7 to 12 cycles, which used a sample-barcoded 5' primer along with a J-beta primer mix. MiXCR, run by TCRdb on the 5' RACE reads, gives a single entry per CDR3 protein. The sample has around 280,000 distinct CDR3 sequences, 27% seen once. This sample was taken from a study of blood T cells in healthy people across ages. The chain employs TRBV7-9 and TRBJ2-5; D is perhaps TRBD2 (5 bases). This TCR was sampled from a woman aged 65 to 85 in good health. The sequencing input was blood. CDR3 region: CASSSASGGKETQYF. The CDR3 coding sequence is TGTGCCAGCAGCTCGGCTTCCGGAGGAAAAGAGACCCAGTACTTC.